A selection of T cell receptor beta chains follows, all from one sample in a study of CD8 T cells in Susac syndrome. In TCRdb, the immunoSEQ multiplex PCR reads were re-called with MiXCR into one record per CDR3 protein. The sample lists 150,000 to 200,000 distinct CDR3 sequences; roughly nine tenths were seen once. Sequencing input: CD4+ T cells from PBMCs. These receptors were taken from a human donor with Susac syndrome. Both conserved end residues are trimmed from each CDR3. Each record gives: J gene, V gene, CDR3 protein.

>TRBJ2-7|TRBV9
ASSVGPREYEQY
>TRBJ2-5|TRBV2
ATGAGVGRETQY
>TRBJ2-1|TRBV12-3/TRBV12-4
ASCNGTNRLNNEQF
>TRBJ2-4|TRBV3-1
ASSQAGDKNIQY
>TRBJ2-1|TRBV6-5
ASSLKILGEQF
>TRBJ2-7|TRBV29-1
SVGQGAYEQY
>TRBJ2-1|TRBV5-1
ASSLYLSGQGGDEQF
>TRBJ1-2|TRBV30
AWSVGVGGYT
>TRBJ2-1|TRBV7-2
ASSLASGQKYNEQF
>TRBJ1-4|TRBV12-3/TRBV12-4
ASSETGGSNEKLF
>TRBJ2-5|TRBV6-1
ASSGTGDPMETQY
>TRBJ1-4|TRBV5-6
ASSAWGGSNEKLF
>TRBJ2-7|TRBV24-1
ATRGEGQVEASYEQY
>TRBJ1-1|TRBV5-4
ASSSANRGNTEAF
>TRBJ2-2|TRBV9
ASSPGTGDPNTGELF
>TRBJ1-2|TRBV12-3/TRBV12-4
ASSVRESYGYT
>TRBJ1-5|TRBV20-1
SARDQTGSHQPQH
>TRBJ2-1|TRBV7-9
ASSPRTSGKYNEQF
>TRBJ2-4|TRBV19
ASSGDRVIKNIQY
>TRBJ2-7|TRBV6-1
ASSKGTGEAEQY
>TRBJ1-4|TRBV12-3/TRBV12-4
ASSPRAGWDEKLF
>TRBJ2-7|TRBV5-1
ASSPSDRMSERY
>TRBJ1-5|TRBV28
ASMDRFNQPQH
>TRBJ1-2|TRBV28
ASSLVAAGGIHGYT
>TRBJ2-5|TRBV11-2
ASSLDYRGEETQY
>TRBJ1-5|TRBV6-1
ASSDGLGVGQPQH
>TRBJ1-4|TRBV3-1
ASSQGPPGQPGWGEKLF
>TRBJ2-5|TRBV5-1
ASSLIGQARQETQY
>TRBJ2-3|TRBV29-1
SVEDTGTSGGYTDTQY
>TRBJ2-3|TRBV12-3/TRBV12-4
ASRELSDGNTQY
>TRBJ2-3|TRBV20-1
SADRSDTQY
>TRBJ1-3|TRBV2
ASRPPDGRSGNTIY
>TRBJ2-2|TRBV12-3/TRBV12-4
ASSFMRGDTGELF
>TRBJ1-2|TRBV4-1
ASSQAEGNLNYGYT
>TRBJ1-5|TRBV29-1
SASWGDQPQH
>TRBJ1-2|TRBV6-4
ASRKDRDSFGYT
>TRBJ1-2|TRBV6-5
ASSPGQGWYGYT
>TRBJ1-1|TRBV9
ASSVVQGTNTEAF
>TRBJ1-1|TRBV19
ASRQGGMNTEAF
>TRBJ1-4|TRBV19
ASSMDSEKLF
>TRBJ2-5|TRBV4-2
ASSQDKRGGRETQY
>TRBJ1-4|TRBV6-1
ASSPRQGRNEKLF
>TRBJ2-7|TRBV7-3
ASSLSGLAGPYEQY
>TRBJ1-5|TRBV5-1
ASSLPRQGGNQPQH
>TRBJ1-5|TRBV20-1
SARDRVGQPQH
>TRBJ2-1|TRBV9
ASSPGQGRNNEQF
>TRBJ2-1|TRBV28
ATSGTSGSYNEQF
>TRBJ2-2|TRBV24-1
ATEDTLGTGELF
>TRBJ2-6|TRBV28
ASSSDSLTGANVLT
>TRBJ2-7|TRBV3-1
ASSQFRRQGYEQY
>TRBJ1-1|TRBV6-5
ASSYYGERSTEAF
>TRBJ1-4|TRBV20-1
SARSDRPTNEKLF